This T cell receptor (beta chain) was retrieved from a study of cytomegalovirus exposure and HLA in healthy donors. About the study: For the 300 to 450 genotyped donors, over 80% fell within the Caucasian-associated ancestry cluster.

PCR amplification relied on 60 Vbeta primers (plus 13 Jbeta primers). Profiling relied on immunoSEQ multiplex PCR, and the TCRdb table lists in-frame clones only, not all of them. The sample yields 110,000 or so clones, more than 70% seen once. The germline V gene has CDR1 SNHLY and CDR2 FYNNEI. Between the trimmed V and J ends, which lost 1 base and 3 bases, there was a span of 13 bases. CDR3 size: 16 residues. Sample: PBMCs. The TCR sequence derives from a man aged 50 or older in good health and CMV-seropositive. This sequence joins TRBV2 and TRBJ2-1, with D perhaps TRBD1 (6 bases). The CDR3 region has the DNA TGTGCCAGCAGTGAAGAGGCAGGGGTAAACTACAATGAGCAGTTCTTC. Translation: CASSEEAGVNYNEQFF. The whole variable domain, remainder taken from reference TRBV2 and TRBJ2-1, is EPEVTQTPSHQVTQMGQEVILRCVPISNHLYFYWYRQILGQKVEFLVSFYNNEISEKSEIFDDQFSVERPDGSNFTLKIRSTKLEDSAMYFCASSEEAGVNYNEQFFGPGTRLTVL.